Below, 5 T cell receptor beta chains from the same sample are listed, as sequenced in a study of OX40 agonist ivuxolimab in advanced cancers. TCRdb's table, derived via immunoSEQ multiplex PCR, lists solely in-frame clones and lacks some. The repertoire holds around 81,000 clones, with roughly 90% as singletons. The sample was CD4+ or CD8+ T cells sorted from blood, taken in a trial of the OX40 agonist ivuxolimab. All receptors derive from an adult with an advanced solid tumor such as melanoma, head and neck, liver or kidney cancer.

This clone occurred once. This chain connects TRBV29-1 to TRBJ1-2, with 9 bases lining up with TRBD1. The CDR3 runs to 12 residues. After removal of 6 bases from V and 5 bases from J, the junction contained 4 bases not matched to a gene. Germline lookup yields CDR1 SQVTM and CDR2 ANQGSEA. CDR3 DNA: TGCAGCGTCCGACAGGGGGGGTATGGCTACACCTTC. This translates into CSVRQGGYGYTF.

The rearrangement links TRBV2 to TRBJ2-5; TRBD2 matches at 10 bases. Losses at the gene ends were 4 bases for V and 5 bases for J; bases not matched to a gene: 10. The CDR3 length is 16 residues. Per germline, CDR1 SNHLY and CDR2 FYNNEI. The CDR3 sequence: CASSGGLAGAVETQYF. CDR3 DNA sequence: TGTGCCAGCAGTGGGGGGCTAGCGGGAGCCGTGGAGACCCAGTACTTC.

V usage is TRBV2 and J usage is TRBJ2-1, with 9 nucleotides matching TRBD2. The CDR3 spans 13 residues. Germline V CDR1 and CDR2: SNHLY, FYNNEI. The ends lost 10 bases at V and 3 bases at J; junction bases unmatched: 4. CDR3 in amino acids: CATPSGDYNEQFF. The DNA for the CDR3 is TGTGCCACCCCTAGCGGGGACTACAATGAGCAGTTCTTC.

V is TRBV7-6 and J is TRBJ2-1, with D possibly TRBD2 on 6 matching bases. CDR1 and CDR2 from the germline V gene are SGHVS and FNYEAQ. The CDR3 extends over 18 amino acids. V lost 4 bases, J lost 0 bases, and 19 bases lay in between. The CDR3 sequence is CASSSSLGSGSSYNEQFF. The CDR3 DNA is TGTGCCAGCAGCTCCTCCCTGGGTAGCGGTAGCTCCTACAATGAGCAGTTCTTC.

The gene calls are TRBV28 and TRBJ2-7; D not certain. V shed 6 bases and J shed 2 bases, with 20 bases lying between them. The CDR3 totals 16 residues. Germline CDR1 is MDHEN and CDR2 is SYDVKM. This CDR3 is CASSSVLSVTTYEQYF. The CDR3 coding sequence is TGTGCCAGCAGCTCCGTCTTGAGTGTAACGACCTACGAGCAGTACTTC.